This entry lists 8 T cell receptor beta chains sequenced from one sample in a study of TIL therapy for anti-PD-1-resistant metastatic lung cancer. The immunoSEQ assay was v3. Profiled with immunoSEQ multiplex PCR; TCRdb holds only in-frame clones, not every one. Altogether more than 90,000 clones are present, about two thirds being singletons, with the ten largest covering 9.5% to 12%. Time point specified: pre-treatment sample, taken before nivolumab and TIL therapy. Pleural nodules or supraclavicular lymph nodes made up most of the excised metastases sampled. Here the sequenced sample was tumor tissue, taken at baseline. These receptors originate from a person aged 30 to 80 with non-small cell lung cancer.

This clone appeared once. The CDR3 reads CASSLAQFDEQYF. The CDR3 DNA follows: TGTGCCAGCAGCTTAGCTCAGTTCGACGAGCAGTACTTC. The V call is TRBV7-6, the J call TRBJ2-7, with D unresolved. V was pared by 0 bases and J by 5 bases, with 8 bases between. This CDR3 contains 13 residues. Germline CDR1 is SGHVS and CDR2 is FNYEAQ. Combining the CDR3 with reference TRBV7-6 and TRBJ2-7 gives the whole variable domain GAGVSQSPRYKVTKRGQDVALRCDPISGHVSLYWYRQALGQGPEFLTYFNYEAQQDKSGLPNDRFSAERPEGSISTLTIQRTEQRDSAMYRCASSLAQFDEQYFGPGTRLTVT.

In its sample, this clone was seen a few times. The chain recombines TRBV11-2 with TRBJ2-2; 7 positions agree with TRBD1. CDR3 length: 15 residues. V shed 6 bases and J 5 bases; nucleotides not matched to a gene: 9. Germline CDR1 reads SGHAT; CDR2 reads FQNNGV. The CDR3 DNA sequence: TGTGCCAGCAGATTTCGTACAGGGGAAACCGGGGAGCTGTTTTTT. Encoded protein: CASRFRTGETGELFF. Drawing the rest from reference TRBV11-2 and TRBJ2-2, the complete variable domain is EAGVAQSPRYKIIEKRQSVAFWCNPISGHATLYWYQQILGQGPKLLIQFQNNGVVDDSQLPKDRFSAERLKGVDSTLKIQPAKLEDSAVYLCASRFRTGETGELFFGEGSRLTVL.

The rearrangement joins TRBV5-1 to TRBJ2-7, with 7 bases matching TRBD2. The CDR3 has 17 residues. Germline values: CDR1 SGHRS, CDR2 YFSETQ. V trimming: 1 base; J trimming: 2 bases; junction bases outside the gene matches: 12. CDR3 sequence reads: CASSLPGSSSGPYEQYF. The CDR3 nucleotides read TGCGCCAGCAGCTTGCCAGGGTCATCTAGCGGCCCCTACGAGCAGTACTTC.

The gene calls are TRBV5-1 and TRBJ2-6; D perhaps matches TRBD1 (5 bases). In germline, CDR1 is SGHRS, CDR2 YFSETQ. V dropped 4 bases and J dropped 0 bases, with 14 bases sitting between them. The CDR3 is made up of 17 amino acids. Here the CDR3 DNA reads TGCGCCAGCAGCCAAACGTCACAGGTCTCTGGGGCCAACGTCCTGACTTTC. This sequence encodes CASSQTSQVSGANVLTF.

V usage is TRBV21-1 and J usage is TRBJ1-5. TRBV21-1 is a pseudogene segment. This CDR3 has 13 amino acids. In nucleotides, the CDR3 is TGTGCCAGCAGCAAAGAGGATAGTCAGCCCCAGCATTTT. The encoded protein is CASSKEDSQPQHF.

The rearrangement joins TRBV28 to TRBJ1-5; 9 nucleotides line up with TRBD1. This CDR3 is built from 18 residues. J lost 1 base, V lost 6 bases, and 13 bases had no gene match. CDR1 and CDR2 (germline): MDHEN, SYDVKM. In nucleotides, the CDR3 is TGTGCCAGCAGCCTAGGGACCCTGGGACAGGGAAGCAATCAGCCCCAGCATTTT. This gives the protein CASSLGTLGQGSNQPQHF.

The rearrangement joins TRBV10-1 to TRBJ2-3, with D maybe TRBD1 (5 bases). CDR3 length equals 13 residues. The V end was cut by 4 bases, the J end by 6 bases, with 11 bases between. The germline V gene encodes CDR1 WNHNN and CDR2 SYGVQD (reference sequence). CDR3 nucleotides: TGCGCCAGCAGTGTAGCAGGGTCGGATACGCAGTATTTT. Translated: CASSVAGSDTQYF.

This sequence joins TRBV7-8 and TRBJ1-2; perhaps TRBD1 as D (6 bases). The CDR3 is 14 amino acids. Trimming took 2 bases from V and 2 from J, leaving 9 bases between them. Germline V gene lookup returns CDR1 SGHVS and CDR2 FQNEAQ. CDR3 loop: CASSLRQVNYGYTF. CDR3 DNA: TGTGCCAGCAGCTTAAGACAGGTCAACTATGGCTACACCTTC. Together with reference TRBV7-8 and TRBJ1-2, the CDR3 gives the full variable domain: GAGVSQSPRYKVAKRGQDVALRCDPISGHVSLFWYQQALGQGPEFLTYFQNEAQLDKSGLPSDRFFAERPEGSVSTLKIQRTQQEDSAVYLCASSLRQVNYGYTFGSGTRLTVV.